The clone carrying this T cell receptor (beta chain) came up many times. Its specificity is unknown. The record originates from a study of early T cells in non-severe SARS-CoV-2 infection. Overall study: The input, bulk RNA from unsorted whole blood, was sequenced, and chains were unpaired. Findings of the study overall: Anti-spike CD8 responses were favored by VDJdb matching, which missed private and CD4 specificities.

The length of the CDR3 is 17 residues. V was shortened by 4 bases and J by 7 bases, with 23 bases between the two germline ends. Germline V gene lookup returns CDR1 LNHNV and CDR2 YYDKDF (reference sequence). Individual cDNA molecules carried attached unique molecular identifiers. TCRdb re-called the 5' RACE reads through MiXCR, storing one row per CDR3 protein. The sample lists about 19,000 distinct CDR3 sequences; 4.5% to 6.5% were seen once. This chain joins TRBV15 and TRBJ2-1; D possibly corresponds to TRBD2 (7 bases). The receptor's source is an adult who was a healthcare worker with PCR-confirmed SARS-CoV-2 infection or an uninfected control (not recorded which). Sequenced material: whole blood. DNA of the CDR3: TGTGCCACCAGCACCGTGGGGGGGCTCGCATCTTGGAATGAGCAGTTCTTC. Protein sequence: CATSTVGGLASWNEQFF.